The 3 T cell receptor beta chains below were found in one sample sequenced in a study of radiotherapy plus CTLA-4 blockade in lung cancer. Method: immunoSEQ multiplex PCR; TCRdb's copy keeps in-frame clones and lacks some. The sample has around 95,000 clones, 83% seen once. The sequenced sample was peripheral blood, obtained from a patient treated with radiotherapy plus ipilimumab. The receptors were gathered from a human donor with non-small cell lung cancer who had stable disease on radiotherapy plus ipilimumab.

The CDR3 nucleotides read TGTGCCAGCAGTCAGAACAGGGGTGGGGAGACCCAGTACTTC. The encoded protein is CASSQNRGGETQYF. This chain links TRBV6-5 with TRBJ2-5, with TRBD1 matching over 7 bases. CDR1 and CDR2 (germline): MNHEY, SVGAGI. V lost 5 bases to trimming and J lost 5 bases; unmatched junction nucleotides: 8. The CDR3 is 14 amino acids.

This chain uses TRBV15 with TRBJ1-1; D gene uncertain. The CDR3 loop spans 13 amino acids. Germline CDR1 and CDR2: LNHNV and YYDKDF (reference sequence). Trimming took off 8 bases at V and 1 base at J, with 11 bases between the two ends. This CDR3 is CATAGSRNTEAFF. CDR3 nucleotide sequence: TGTGCCACCGCCGGGTCCCGGAACACTGAAGCTTTCTTT.

The CDR3 is CAWSGGTDTQYF. CDR3 bases: TGTGCCTGGAGTGGAGGAACAGATACGCAGTATTTT. The chain links TRBV30 to TRBJ2-3; D is uncertain. Per germline, CDR1 GTSNPN and CDR2 SVGIG (reference sequence). V was cut by 1 base and J by 3 bases, with 5 bases left in between. The CDR3 runs 12 residues.